This T cell receptor (beta chain) stems from a study of blood T cell repertoires in COVID-19. CDR1 and CDR2 from the germline V gene are KGHSH and LQKENI. The CDR3 totals 18 residues. The V gene end was trimmed by 1 base and the J gene end by 2 bases; junction bases not matched to a gene: 4. For recovered donors of Cohort 3, there were two negative PCRs, clearance, or symptom resolution. Generated by immunoSEQ multiplex PCR, the TCRdb table keeps only in-frame clones and is missing some. The table lists a few hundred thousand clones, around 89% of them singletons. The sequenced sample was PBMCs or T cells enriched from blood (not recorded which). The rearrangement joins TRBV18 to TRBJ2-6; 11 nucleotides line up with TRBD1. This TCR was recovered from a man between 18 and 29 years old who had recovered from COVID-19. DNA of the CDR3: TGTGCCAGCTCACCACGGACAGGGGGCGCGGCTGGGGCCAACGTCCTGACTTTC. It specifies CASSPRTGGAAGANVLTF. Filled out from reference TRBV18 and TRBJ2-6, the complete variable domain reads NAGVMQNPRHLVRRRGQEARLRCSPMKGHSHVYWYRQLPEEGLKFMVYLQKENIIDESGMPKERFSAEFPKEGPSILRIQQVVRGDSAAYFCASSPRTGGAAGANVLTFGAGSRLTVL.